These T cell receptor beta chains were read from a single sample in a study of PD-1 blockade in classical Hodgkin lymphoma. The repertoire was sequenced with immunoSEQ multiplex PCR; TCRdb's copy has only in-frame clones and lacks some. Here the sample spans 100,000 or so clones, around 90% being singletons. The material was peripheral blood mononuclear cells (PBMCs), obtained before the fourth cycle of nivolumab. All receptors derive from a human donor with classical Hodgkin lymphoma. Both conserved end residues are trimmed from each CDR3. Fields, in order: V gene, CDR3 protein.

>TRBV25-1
ASSDGAADWNEQF
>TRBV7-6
ASSLGRDRGHQF
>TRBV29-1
SVAGDGDIQY
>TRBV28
ASSLAYEQY
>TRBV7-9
ASSQSGSGLRETQY
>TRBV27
ASSRRGDTQY
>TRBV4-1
ASSQGLAGYEQY
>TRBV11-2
ASKKLAEPNEQF
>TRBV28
ASSLGLAGELF
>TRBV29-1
SVLQSSYEQY
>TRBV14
ASSPDKNYGYT